These 21 T cell receptor beta chains share one sample of origin, sequenced in a study of blood T cell repertoires in COVID-19 (TCRdb year 2020). The library relied on the immunoSEQ multiplex PCR assay. TCRdb provides this immuneACCESS table in a form limited to in-frame rearrangements. Some clones are lacking; in checked studies, under half of them reflect an unresolved V gene, and why the rest are absent is not known. The sample data list approximately 280,000 clones, and approximately 83% of these were observed just once. Of the sample, 9.5% to 11% falls within the top ten clones. The sequencing sample was made of peripheral blood. The receptors originated from a woman in her 70s with acute or convalescent COVID-19.

The rearrangement joins TRBV6-1 to TRBJ1-1; a weak D match, TRBD1 (5 bases). The V gene lost 2 bases and the J gene lost 6 bases, with 13 bases spanning the gap. Germline CDR1 MNHNS, CDR2 SASEGT. The CDR3 has 14 residues. CDR3 coding DNA: TGTGCCAGCAGTGAATGGGGTGGGGGGGCTGAAGCTTTCTTT. This codes for CASSEWGGGAEAFF.

The chain combines TRBV9 with TRBJ2-5; 8 bases are shared with TRBD2. The CDR3 consists of 15 residues. The trim removed 0 bases at V and 2 bases at J, leaving 3 bases unmatched. Germline loops: CDR1 SGDLS, CDR2 YYNGEE. The CDR3 bases are TGTGCCAGCAGCGTAGGCCAGCGGGGGCAAGAGACCCAGTACTTC. Amino acids: CASSVGQRGQETQYF.

This clone has only a few counts. CDR3 in amino acids: CASSIDPRLFSYNEQFF. CDR3 nucleotides: TGTGCCAGTAGTATAGATCCGAGACTGTTCTCCTACAATGAGCAGTTCTTC. V gene TRBV19 combines with J gene TRBJ2-1; D gene ambiguous. CDR1 and CDR2 (germline): LNHDA, SQIVND (reference sequence). This CDR3 contains 17 residues. The V end lost 0 bases, the J end lost 0 bases, and 12 bases lay between the germline ends. The full variable domain, with the rest looked up from reference TRBV19 and TRBJ2-1, is DGGITQSPKYLFRKEGQNVTLSCEQNLNHDAMYWYRQDPGQGLRLIYYSQIVNDFQKGDIAEGYSVSREKKESFPLTVTSAQKNPTAFYLCASSIDPRLFSYNEQFFGPGTRLTVL.

The V gene is TRBV3-1 (or the pseudogene TRBV3-2), the J gene TRBJ2-3; perhaps TRBD2 as D (6 bases). CDR1 and CDR2 (germline): LGHDT, YNNKEL (reference sequence). V was shortened by 5 bases and J by 6 bases, with 12 bases between the two germline ends. The CDR3 is made up of 13 amino acids. The CDR3: CASSFRSGDTQYF. As DNA, the CDR3 is TGTGCCAGCAGCTTCCGGAGCGGGGATACGCAGTATTTT.

J is TRBJ1-2 and V is TRBV2; possible D gene TRBD1, 5 bases. Germline-derived CDR1 and CDR2 are SNHLY and FYNNEI. V was cut by 8 bases and J by 6 bases, with 16 bases left in between. The CDR3 runs 13 residues. The CDR3, as DNA: TGTGCCAGCCCATGGGAGGGGCGAGATGGCTACACCTTC. This gives the protein CASPWEGRDGYTF.

V and J are TRBV4-1 and TRBJ2-1; 7 bases agree with TRBD2. Germline V CDR1 and CDR2: MGHRA, YSYEKL. The CDR3 is 16 residues long. J lost 7 bases, V lost 4 bases, and 13 bases had no gene match. The CDR3 region is CASSRGRASRENEQFF. CDR3 coding DNA: TGCGCCAGCAGCCGTGGGAGGGCTAGCCGCGAGAATGAGCAGTTCTTC.

The chain combines TRBV19 with TRBJ1-2; D not resolved. Germline CDR1 reads LNHDA; CDR2 reads SQIVND (reference sequence). Trimming took 4 bases from V and 3 from J, leaving 18 bases between them. The CDR3 sequence is 16 residues long. The CDR3 region is CASSKMGLRRYYGYTF. In nucleotides, the CDR3 is TGTGCCAGTAGTAAGATGGGCCTGCGGAGGTACTATGGCTACACCTTC. Drawing the rest from reference TRBV19 and TRBJ1-2, the complete variable domain is DGGITQSPKYLFRKEGQNVTLSCEQNLNHDAMYWYRQDPGQGLRLIYYSQIVNDFQKGDIAEGYSVSREKKESFPLTVTSAQKNPTAFYLCASSKMGLRRYYGYTFGSGTRLTVV.

The chain joins TRBV3-1 (or the pseudogene TRBV3-2) to TRBJ2-6, with D tentatively TRBD1 (5 bases). Germline assignment: CDR1 LGHDT and CDR2 YNNKEL (reference sequence). This CDR3 spans 17 amino acids. The ends were cut back, 3 bases at V and 1 base at J, with 13 bases in the middle. CDR3 sequence: CASSHSGLRSGANVLTF. CDR3 nucleotides: TGTGCCAGCAGCCACTCAGGGTTAAGGTCTGGGGCCAACGTCCTGACTTTC.

This clone was detected many times. This chain links TRBV5-5 with TRBJ2-1, with 7 nucleotides matching TRBD2. The CDR3 is made up of 16 amino acids. Germline V gene data show CDR1 as SGHKS and CDR2 as YYEKEE (reference sequence). V gave up 2 bases and J gave up 4 bases; unmatched junction bases: 9. In DNA form, the CDR3 reads TGTGCCAGCAGCTTTAGCGGACTAGAGACTTACAATGAGCAGTTCTTC. Translation gives CASSFSGLETYNEQFF.

This chain uses TRBV19 with TRBJ1-6; D call uncertain. CDR3 length: 14 residues. The V end lost 6 bases, the J end lost 9 bases, and 15 bases lay between the germline ends. Germline V gene lookup returns CDR1 LNHDA and CDR2 SQIVND (reference sequence). The CDR3 loop reads CASRAALETSPLHF. CDR3 DNA sequence: TGTGCCAGTAGGGCGGCCTTGGAAACTTCACCCCTCCACTTT.

The chain combines TRBV7-2 with TRBJ2-2; a possible D gene is TRBD2 (5 bases). Germline loops: CDR1 SGHTA, CDR2 FQGNSA. V was clipped by 3 bases and J by 2 bases, with 10 bases between them. The CDR3 contains 15 residues. CDR3 amino acids: CASSFRTLNTGELFF. Here the CDR3 DNA reads TGTGCCAGCAGCTTCCGGACTCTCAACACCGGGGAGCTGTTTTTT.

This rearrangement joins TRBV20-1 to TRBJ1-2, with D perhaps TRBD1 (6 bases). Trimming pared 6 bases from V and 4 bases from J, leaving 21 bases between. In germline, CDR1 is DFQATT, CDR2 SNEGSKA (reference sequence). This CDR3 region has 15 residues. CDR3 loop: CSASRSGGARYGYTF. DNA for the CDR3: TGCAGTGCAAGTCGTTCTGGGGGCGCACGCTATGGCTACACCTTC.

The J gene is TRBJ2-1, the V gene TRBV6-5; D perhaps matches TRBD1 (6 bases). The V and J ends lost 6 bases and 0 bases respectively, with 9 bases between them. Germline V gene data show CDR1 as MNHEY and CDR2 as SVGAGI. The CDR3 runs to 14 residues. The CDR3 nucleotides are TGTGCCAGCAGGAGGGGGAGCTCCTACAATGAGCAGTTCTTC. Amino acids: CASRRGSSYNEQFF.

This sequence joins TRBV5-1 and TRBJ2-1; weak D call: TRBD1 (6 bases). The V end lost 0 bases, the J end lost 2 bases, and 9 bases lay between the germline ends. The CDR3 is 15 amino acids. Per the germline V gene, CDR1 is SGHRS and CDR2 is YFSETQ. CDR3 protein: CASSLDSGAYNEQFF. As DNA, the CDR3 is TGCGCCAGCAGCTTGGACTCAGGGGCCTACAATGAGCAGTTCTTC.

The chain carries TRBV5-1 and TRBJ1-2; D remains ambiguous. Trimming stripped 0 bases from V and 6 bases from J, with 15 bases between. Germline V gene sequence: CDR1 SGHRS, CDR2 YFSETQ. CDR3 size: 15 residues. The CDR3 nucleotides are TGCGCCAGCAGCTTGGCCGTTCGGGGATCTGATGGCTACACCTTC. Translation gives CASSLAVRGSDGYTF.

The chain joins TRBV28 to TRBJ1-1; TRBD1 is a possible D gene (5 bases). The CDR3 extends over 13 amino acids. Deletions cut 7 bases from V and 1 base from J, with 10 bases between. Germline assignment: CDR1 MDHEN and CDR2 SYDVKM. Here the CDR3 reads CASNPGGNTEAFF. The DNA of the CDR3 is TGTGCCAGCAACCCGGGGGGGAACACTGAAGCTTTCTTT.

The V call is TRBV5-4, the J call TRBJ1-2; D is perhaps TRBD1 (6 bases). The V and J ends lost 0 bases and 5 bases respectively, with 17 bases between them. Germline CDR1 is SGHNT and CDR2 is YYREEE (reference sequence). This CDR3 spans 16 amino acids. CDR3 DNA: TGTGCCAGCAGCTTGGATGGGACAACTTCTAGATATGGCTACACCTTC. Its protein product is CASSLDGTTSRYGYTF.

The chain has TRBV6-4 and TRBJ1-2; 9 bases line up with TRBD1. V gave up 5 bases and J gave up 2 bases; unmatched junction bases: 3. CDR3 length: 14 amino acids. From germline, CDR1 is MRHNA and CDR2 SNTAGT. For the CDR3, the DNA is TGTGCCAGCAGTACCGGGACAGGGAACTATGGCTACACCTTC. Protein sequence: CASSTGTGNYGYTF.

This clone was seen only once. V is TRBV15 and J is TRBJ2-1; TRBD1 is a possible D gene (6 bases). The CDR3 is 12 residues long. Germline CDR1 is LNHNV and CDR2 is YYDKDF (reference sequence). Trimming took off 0 bases at V and 12 bases at J, with 9 bases between the two ends. The CDR3 DNA sequence: TGTGCCACCAGCAGAGATCGAGGGGGGCAGTTCTTC. Amino acid sequence: CATSRDRGGQFF. Looking up the rest from reference TRBV15 and TRBJ2-1 gives the full variable domain: DAMVIQNPRYQVTQFGKPVTLSCSQTLNHNVMYWYQQKSSQAPKLLFHYYDKDFNNEADTPDNFQSRRPNTSFCFLDIRSPGLGDTAMYLCATSRDRGGQFFGPGTRLTVL.

This clone was seen once. The chain carries TRBV7-8 and TRBJ1-5; the D is unclear. Germline V gene sequence: CDR1 SGHVS, CDR2 FQNEAQ. The V and J ends lost 5 bases and 9 bases respectively, with 8 bases between them. The CDR3 contains 11 residues. The CDR3 region has the DNA TGTGCCAGCAGCGACCGGGGGCCCCAGCATTTT. Amino acid sequence: CASSDRGPQHF.

The rearrangement joins TRBV6-1 to TRBJ2-2; possibly TRBD1 for D (6 bases). Trimming removed 3 bases at V and 4 bases at J, with 15 bases between. The germline V gene encodes CDR1 MNHNS and CDR2 SASEGT. This CDR3 is 16 amino acids long. In nucleotides, the CDR3 is TGTGCCAGCAGTGAGCCGCCAGGGGCCGTCACCGGGGAGCTGTTTTTT. It specifies CASSEPPGAVTGELFF.